Presented here are 8 T cell receptor beta chains from one specimen sequenced in a study of neurological immune-mediated disorders. TCRdb reprocessed the 5' RACE reads via MiXCR and lists one record per CDR3 protein. The sample yields about 27,000 distinct CDR3 sequences, 20% to 25% seen once. The sequenced material came from PBMCs. The receptors originated from a woman aged 60-75 years in good health.

The sample holds many counts of this clonotype. J is TRBJ2-3 and V is TRBV7-2; tentative D call: TRBD1 (7 bases). This CDR3 region has 13 residues. CDR1 and CDR2 from the germline V gene are SGHTA and FQGNSA. V was cut by 4 bases and J by 11 bases, with 16 bases left in between. The CDR3 is CASSSQGGTEQYF. DNA of the CDR3: TGTGCCAGCAGCTCTCAGGGGGGCACTGAGCAGTATTTT.

This clonotype was recorded many times. V usage is TRBV12-3 or TRBV12-4 and J usage is TRBJ2-7; D unresolved. The CDR3 runs 15 residues. Trimming took 3 bases from V and 2 from J, leaving 14 bases between them. For the CDR3, the DNA is TGTGCCAGCAGTTTGGAATTGGTTGGGGCCTACGAGCAGTACTTC. Translated, it gives CASSLELVGAYEQYF.

This clonotype was detected ten times or more. This chain uses TRBV29-1 with TRBJ2-1; possibly TRBD2 for D (5 bases). This CDR3 comprises 15 residues. Trimming left V 4 bases short and J 0 bases short, with 13 bases between. Germline V lookup: CDR1 SQVTM, CDR2 ANQGSEA. CDR3 in amino acids: CSVAPVGSSYNEQFF. The CDR3 DNA reads TGCAGCGTTGCTCCTGTTGGGAGCTCCTACAATGAGCAGTTCTTC.

This clonotype was detected ten times or more. The chain employs TRBV15 and TRBJ2-5, with D possibly TRBD1 on 6 matching bases. V was cut by 3 bases and J by 4 bases, with 18 bases left in between. Germline lookup yields CDR1 LNHNV and CDR2 YYDKDF (reference sequence). The CDR3 runs to 16 residues. CDR3 DNA: TGTGCCACCAGCAGCGGGACACCCTTTGGAGGAGAGACCCAGTACTTC. Translation: CATSSGTPFGGETQYF. Supplemented by reference TRBV15 and TRBJ2-5, the full variable domain reads DAMVIQNPRYQVTQFGKPVTLSCSQTLNHNVMYWYQQKSSQAPKLLFHYYDKDFNNEADTPDNFQSRRPNTSFCFLDIRSPGLGDTAMYLCATSSGTPFGGETQYFGPGTRLLVL.

This clonotype appeared many times. The chain is built from TRBV7-2 and TRBJ2-7; 8 bases map to TRBD1. J gave up 3 bases and V 5 bases, and 9 bases lay outside the gene matches. CDR3 length: 15 amino acids. The V gene's germline CDR1 is SGHTA and CDR2 FQGNSA. The DNA for the CDR3 is TGTGCCAGCAGCCAGACCGGACAGGGCCGCTACGAGCAGTACTTC. Protein: CASSQTGQGRYEQYF. Full variable domain (outside the CDR3, taken from reference TRBV7-2 and TRBJ2-7): GAGVSQSPSNKVTEKGKDVELRCDPISGHTALYWYRQSLGQGLEFLIYFQGNSAPDKSGLPSDRFSAERTGGSVSTLTIQRTQQEDSAVYLCASSQTGQGRYEQYFGPGTRLTVT.

Comments on this clonotype: This sequence may be a read error, since a much larger clone differs from it by one base. The V and J genes are TRBV15 and TRBJ2-5; D is possibly TRBD1 or TRBD2 (6 bases each). The CDR3 is made up of 13 amino acids. Germline CDR1 LNHNV, CDR2 YYDKDF (reference sequence). The chain's CDR3 is CAASREGGETQYF. The CDR3 DNA is TGTGCCGCCAGCAGAGAGGGGGGAGAGACCCAGTACTTC.

There are many counts of this clonotype. The CDR3 sequence: CASSTGTGGYEQYF. CDR3 nucleotides: TGCGCCAGCAGCACCGGGACAGGGGGCTACGAGCAGTACTTC. This chain uses TRBV5-1 with TRBJ2-7; 11 nucleotides line up with TRBD1. V lost 4 bases and J lost 3; bases outside the gene matches: 3. The CDR3 is made up of 14 amino acids. Germline CDR1 and CDR2: SGHRS and YFSETQ.

Ten or more counts support this clonotype. V gene TRBV3-1 combines with J gene TRBJ2-7, with D tentatively TRBD1 or TRBD2 (5 bases each). CDR3 size: 15 residues. The V end was cut by 1 base, the J end by 0 bases, with 10 bases between. Per the germline V gene, CDR1 is LGHDT and CDR2 is YNNKEL (reference sequence). This CDR3 reads CASSQAGGTSYEQYF. The CDR3 bases are TGTGCCAGCAGCCAAGCTGGGGGTACCTCCTACGAGCAGTACTTC.